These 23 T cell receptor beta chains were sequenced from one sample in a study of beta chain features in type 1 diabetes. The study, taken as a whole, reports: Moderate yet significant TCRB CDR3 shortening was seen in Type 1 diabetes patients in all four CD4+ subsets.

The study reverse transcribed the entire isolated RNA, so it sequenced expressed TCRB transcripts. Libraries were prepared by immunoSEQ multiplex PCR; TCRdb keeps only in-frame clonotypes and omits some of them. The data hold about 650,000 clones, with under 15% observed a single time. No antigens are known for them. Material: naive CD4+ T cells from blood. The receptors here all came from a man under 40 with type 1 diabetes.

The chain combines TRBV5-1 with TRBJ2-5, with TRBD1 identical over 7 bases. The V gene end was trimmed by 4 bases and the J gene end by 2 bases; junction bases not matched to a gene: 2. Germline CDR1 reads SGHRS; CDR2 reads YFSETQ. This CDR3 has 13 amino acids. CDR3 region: CASSQGQQETQYF. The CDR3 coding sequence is TGCGCCAGCAGCCAGGGACAGCAAGAGACCCAGTACTTC.

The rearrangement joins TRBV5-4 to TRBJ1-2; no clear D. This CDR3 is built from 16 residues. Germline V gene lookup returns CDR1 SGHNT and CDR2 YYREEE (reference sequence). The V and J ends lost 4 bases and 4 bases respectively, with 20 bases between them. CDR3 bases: TGTGCCAGCAGCCCCGACCCGGACCGAGTCTTCTATGGCTACACCTTC. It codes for CASSPDPDRVFYGYTF.

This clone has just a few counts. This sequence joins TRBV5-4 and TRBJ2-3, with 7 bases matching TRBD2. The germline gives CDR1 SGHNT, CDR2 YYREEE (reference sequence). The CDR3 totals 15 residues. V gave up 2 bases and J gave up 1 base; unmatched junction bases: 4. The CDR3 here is CASSFTSVGTDTQYF. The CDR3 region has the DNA TGTGCCAGCAGCTTCACTAGCGTCGGCACAGATACGCAGTATTTT.

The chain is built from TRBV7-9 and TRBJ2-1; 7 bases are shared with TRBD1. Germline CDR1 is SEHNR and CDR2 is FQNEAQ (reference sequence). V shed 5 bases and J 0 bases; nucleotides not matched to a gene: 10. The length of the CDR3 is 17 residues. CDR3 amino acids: CASSPWTGTSSYNEQFF. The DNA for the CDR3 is TGTGCCAGCAGCCCATGGACAGGAACCAGCTCCTACAATGAGCAGTTCTTC. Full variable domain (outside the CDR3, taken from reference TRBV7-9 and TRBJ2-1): DTGVSQNPRHKITKRGQNVTFRCDPISEHNRLYWYRQTLGQGPEFLTYFQNEAQLEKSRLLSDRFSAERPKGSFSTLEIQRTEQGDSAMYLCASSPWTGTSSYNEQFFGPGTRLTVL.

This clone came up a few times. The CDR3 region is CASSLDRASYNSPLHF. CDR3 nucleotides: TGTGCCAGCAGTTTGGACAGGGCATCCTATAATTCACCCCTCCACTTT. The chain combines TRBV7-2 with TRBJ1-6, with TRBD1 matching over 8 bases. CDR1 SGHTA and CDR2 FQGNSA come from the germline V gene. This CDR3 spans 16 amino acids. Germline trimming cut 6 bases from V and 1 base from J; bases unmatched to any gene: 5.

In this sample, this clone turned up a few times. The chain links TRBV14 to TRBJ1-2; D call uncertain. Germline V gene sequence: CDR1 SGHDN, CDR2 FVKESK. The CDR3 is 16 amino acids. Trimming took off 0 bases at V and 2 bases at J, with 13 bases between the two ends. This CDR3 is CASSQDYQRLNYGYTF. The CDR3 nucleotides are TGTGCCAGCAGCCAAGATTATCAGCGGCTGAACTATGGCTACACCTTC.

CDR3 sequence: CASSGGGTKNIQYF. The CDR3 region has the DNA TGTGCCAGCAGTGGAGGGGGGACCAAAAACATTCAGTACTTC. The genes are TRBV2 and TRBJ2-4; D is tentatively TRBD1 or TRBD2 (6 bases each). Germline assignment: CDR1 SNHLY and CDR2 FYNNEI. The CDR3 totals 14 residues. Trimming stripped 4 bases from V and 2 bases from J, with 9 bases between.

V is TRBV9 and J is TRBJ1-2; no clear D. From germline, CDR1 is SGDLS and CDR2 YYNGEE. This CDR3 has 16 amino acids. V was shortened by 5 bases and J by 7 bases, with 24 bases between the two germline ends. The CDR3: CASRRAPEGFSSGYTF. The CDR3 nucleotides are TGTGCCAGCAGGCGTGCCCCCGAGGGCTTCTCCTCTGGCTACACCTTC.

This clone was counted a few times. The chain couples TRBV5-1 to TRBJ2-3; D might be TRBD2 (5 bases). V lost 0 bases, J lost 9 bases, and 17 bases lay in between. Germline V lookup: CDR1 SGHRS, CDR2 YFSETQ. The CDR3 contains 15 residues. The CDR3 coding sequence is TGCGCCAGCAGCTTGGAGCAGACAAATTCGGGGACGCAGTATTTT. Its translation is CASSLEQTNSGTQYF.

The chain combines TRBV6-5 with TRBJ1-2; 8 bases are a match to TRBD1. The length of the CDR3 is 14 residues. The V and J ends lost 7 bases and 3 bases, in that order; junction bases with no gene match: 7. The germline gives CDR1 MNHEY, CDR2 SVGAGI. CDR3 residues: CASTRGLIDYGYTF. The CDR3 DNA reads TGTGCCAGCACCAGGGGGCTAATCGACTATGGCTACACCTTC.

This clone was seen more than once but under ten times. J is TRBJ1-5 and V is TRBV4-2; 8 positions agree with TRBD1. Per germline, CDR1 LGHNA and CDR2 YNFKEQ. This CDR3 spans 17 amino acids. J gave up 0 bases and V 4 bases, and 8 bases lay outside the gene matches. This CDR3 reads CASSLTDRGGSNQPQHF. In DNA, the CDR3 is TGTGCCAGCAGCCTAACCGACAGGGGTGGTAGCAATCAGCCCCAGCATTTT.

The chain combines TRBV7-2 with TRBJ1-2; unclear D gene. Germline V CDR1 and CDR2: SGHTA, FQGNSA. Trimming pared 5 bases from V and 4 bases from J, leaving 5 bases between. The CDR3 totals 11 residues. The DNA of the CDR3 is TGTGCCAGCAGCCAACTCTATGGCTACACCTTC. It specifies CASSQLYGYTF. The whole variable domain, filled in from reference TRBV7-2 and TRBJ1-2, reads GAGVSQSPSNKVTEKGKDVELRCDPISGHTALYWYRQSLGQGLEFLIYFQGNSAPDKSGLPSDRFSAERTGGSVSTLTIQRTQQEDSAVYLCASSQLYGYTFGSGTRLTVV.

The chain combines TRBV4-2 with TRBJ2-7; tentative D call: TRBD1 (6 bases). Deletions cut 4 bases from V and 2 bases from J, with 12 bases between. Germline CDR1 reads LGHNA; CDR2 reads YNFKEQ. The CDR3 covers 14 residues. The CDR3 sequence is CASSPGVNPYEQYF. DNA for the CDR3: TGTGCCAGCAGCCCAGGGGTTAATCCCTACGAGCAGTACTTC.

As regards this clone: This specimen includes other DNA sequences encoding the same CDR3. This chain's CDR3 is CASSLIAGGYNEQFF. The CDR3 region has the DNA TGTGCCAGCAGCTTGATAGCGGGAGGATACAATGAGCAGTTCTTC. This sequence joins TRBV7-2 and TRBJ2-1, with 10 bases that match TRBD2. Germline loops: CDR1 SGHTA, CDR2 FQGNSA. Losses at the gene ends were 3 bases for V and 4 bases for J; bases not matched to a gene: 3. CDR3 size: 15 residues.

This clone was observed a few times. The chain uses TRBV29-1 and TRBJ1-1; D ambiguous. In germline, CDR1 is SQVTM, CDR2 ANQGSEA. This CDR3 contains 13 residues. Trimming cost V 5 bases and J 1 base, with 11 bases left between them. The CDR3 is CSVRRNENTEAFF. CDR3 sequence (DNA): TGCAGCGTTCGGCGCAACGAGAACACTGAAGCTTTCTTT.

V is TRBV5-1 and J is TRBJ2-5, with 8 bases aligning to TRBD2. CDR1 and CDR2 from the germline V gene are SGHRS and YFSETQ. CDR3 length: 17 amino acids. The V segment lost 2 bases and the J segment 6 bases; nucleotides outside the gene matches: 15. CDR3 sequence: CASSFLVAPTSGKTQYF. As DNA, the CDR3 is TGCGCCAGCAGCTTCTTGGTTGCCCCAACTAGCGGAAAGACCCAGTACTTC.

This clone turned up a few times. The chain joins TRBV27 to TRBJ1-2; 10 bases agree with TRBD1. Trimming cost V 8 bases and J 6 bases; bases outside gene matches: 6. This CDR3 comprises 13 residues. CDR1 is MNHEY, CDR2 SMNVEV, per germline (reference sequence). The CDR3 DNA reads TGTGCCAGCGTAGGACAGGGGGAGGATGGCTACACCTTC. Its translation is CASVGQGEDGYTF.

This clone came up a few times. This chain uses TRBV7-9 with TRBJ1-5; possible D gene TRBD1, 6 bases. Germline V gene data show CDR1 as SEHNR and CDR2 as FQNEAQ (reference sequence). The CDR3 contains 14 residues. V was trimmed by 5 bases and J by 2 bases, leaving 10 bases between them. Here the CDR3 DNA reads TGTGCCAGCAGCCGGGGGGGCGGCAATCAGCCCCAGCATTTT. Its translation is CASSRGGGNQPQHF.

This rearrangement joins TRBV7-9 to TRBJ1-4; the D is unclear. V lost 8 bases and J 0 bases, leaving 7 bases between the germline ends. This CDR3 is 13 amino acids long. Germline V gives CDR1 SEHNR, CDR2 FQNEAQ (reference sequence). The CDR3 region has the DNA TGTGCCAGCGGGGTTTCAACTAATGAAAAACTGTTTTTT. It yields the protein CASGVSTNEKLFF.

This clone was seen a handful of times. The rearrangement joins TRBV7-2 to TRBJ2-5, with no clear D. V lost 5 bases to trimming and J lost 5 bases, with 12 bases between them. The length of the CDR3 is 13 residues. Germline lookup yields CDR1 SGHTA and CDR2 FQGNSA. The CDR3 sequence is CASSGDRRETQYF. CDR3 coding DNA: TGTGCCAGCAGCGGTGACCGGCGGGAGACCCAGTACTTC.

The CDR3 region is CAWSGTSVRRGQFF. The CDR3 nucleotides read TGTGCCTGGAGCGGGACTTCCGTCCGCAGGGGGCAGTTCTTC. The chain is built from TRBV30 and TRBJ2-1; D might be TRBD1 or TRBD2, each matching 6 bases. V shed 3 bases and J shed 12 bases, with 21 bases lying between them. The CDR3 is 14 residues long. Per the germline V gene, CDR1 is GTSNPN and CDR2 is SVGIG (reference sequence).

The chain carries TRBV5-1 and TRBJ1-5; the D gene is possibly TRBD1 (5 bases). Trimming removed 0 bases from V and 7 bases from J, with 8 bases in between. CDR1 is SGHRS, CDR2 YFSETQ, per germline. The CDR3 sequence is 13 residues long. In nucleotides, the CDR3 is TGCGCCAGCAGCTTGGAGCAGGGCCAGCCCCAGCATTTT. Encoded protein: CASSLEQGQPQHF.

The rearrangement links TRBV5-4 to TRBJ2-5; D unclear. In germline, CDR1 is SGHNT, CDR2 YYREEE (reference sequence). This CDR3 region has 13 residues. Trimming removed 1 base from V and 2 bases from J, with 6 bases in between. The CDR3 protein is CASSLTAQETQYF. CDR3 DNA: TGTGCCAGCAGCTTGACAGCACAAGAGACCCAGTACTTC.